This TCR beta chain comes out of a study of blood T cell repertoires in COVID-19. At the level of the study: Collection of acute and convalescent COVID-19 samples took place in the United States, Italy and Spain. PBMCs, B-cell-depleted T cells, or T cells were the source of the cDNA or gDNA that made up the material.

CDR3 length equals 14 residues. CDR1 is SGDLS, CDR2 YYNGEE, per germline. V was clipped by 5 bases and J by 7 bases; unmatched bases: 10. Original analysis: Reference gene primer amplification gave estimated nucleated cell counts. Assay used: immunoSEQ multiplex PCR; TCRdb lists only in-frame clones, some missing. D and trimming were read from the DNA, whereas the V and J calls and clone size are those reported in that table. The repertoire holds about 71,000 clones, with approximately 90% as singletons. V gene TRBV9 combines with J gene TRBJ2-7; 9 bases line up with TRBD1. The sequenced sample was peripheral blood. This clonotype was sampled from a woman aged 18-29 years with acute or convalescent COVID-19. The CDR3 region has the DNA TGTGCCAGCAGTCTTACCGGGACAGGGTCGGAGCAGTACTTC. This gives the protein CASSLTGTGSEQYF.